This T cell receptor (beta chain) was identified in a study of blood T cells in healthy people across ages (dated by TCRdb to 2015 to 2017). Broadly, across the study: In model experiments, template switching captured roughly one uniquely barcoded TCR beta cDNA molecule for every two T cells. Using deep sequencing normalized with unique cDNA molecular identifiers, the study measured how TCR beta repertoire diversity changes with age. The donors were split into four age groups: young (average about 15 years), middle-aged (roughly 42), aged (more than 55) and long-lived (approximately 80). Donors of different ages were randomly distributed across sequencing lanes to avoid experimental bias. Using the same blood draw, the study looked at two additional independent replicas of 1 million unique cDNA reads for two donors, one aged 18 to 30 and the other aged 80 or older. Results and caveats for the whole study, not just this receptor: Because donor CMV infection status was unknown, age-related changes in expanded clonotypes were potentially confounded. Observed TCR beta diversity per million T cells fell roughly linearly with age, and a significant reduction was already apparent by age roughly 40. Compared with the aged group, more naive CD4+ T cells, fewer expanded clones and increased TCR diversity were shown by the long-lived group, suggesting age selection. Bulk unsorted PBMC profiling prevented conclusive comparison of naive and antigen-experienced compartments. Observed TCR beta diversity correlated strongly with the percentage of naive T cells measured by flow cytometry. Estimates of total diversity from one million sequenced T cells were regarded as lower bounds and underestimates.

For CDR1 and CDR2, the germline V gene lists MDHEN and SYDVKM. The CDR3 runs 13 amino acids, cysteine and phenylalanine included. Kept here is only the CDR3 DNA, which spans 39 bases and is read in frame from base 1. V gives up 6 bases and J gives up 3 bases, and the segment between their germline ends measures 11 bases. As regards this clonotype: The specificity of this receptor is unknown. No quality values exist for individual bases; no much larger clone is one base distant.

The receptor library was made with 5' RACE. This sample was sequenced with an Illumina HiSeq 2500. A second PCR of roughly 7 to 12 cycles was run with a J-beta primer mix and a sample-barcoded 5' primer. A unique molecular identifier was introduced onto each TCR beta cDNA molecule by a template-switch 5' adaptor carrying 12 random nucleotides. Each sample yielded at least 3 million CDR3-containing paired-end reads. First-strand cDNA was synthesized from all RNA with the Mint cDNA synthesis kit, primed by a TRBC-specific oligonucleotide. All cDNA was treated with uracil-DNA glycosylase and then went through a first 18-cycle PCR with the universal primers M1SS and BC2_uni_R. The authors processed their data as follows. Each sample was normalized by randomly selecting 1 million high-quality reads, each carrying a distinct molecular identifier. Instead of being binned into consensus sequences, reads with shared molecular identifiers were discarded. MiTCR, set to a Q25 quality threshold and the strictest error-elimination algorithm, was used for CDR3 identification, clonotype clustering and error correction. A nonparametric unseen species model using Euler transformation provided a lower-bound estimate of total TCR beta diversity. TCRdb reanalyzed the raw reads on its own, using fastp at Q25 for trimming and MiXCR for clone calling, and kept in-frame beta chains. One record per CDR3 amino acid sequence lists the most common genes and DNA. These V and J calls originate from TCRdb's pipeline instead of the authors' own analysis. The sample data list 2 million or so distinct CDR3 sequences, and around half of these were observed just once. The top ten clonotypes cover less than 2.5% of the sample.

Donors were a few dozen systemically healthy Caucasian individuals from Russia aged 6 to 90 years. Ten milliliters of peripheral blood were drawn from each donor into EDTA-treated Vacutainer tubes. Ficoll-Paque density-gradient centrifugation was used to isolate PBMCs, with at least 6.5 million obtained per sample. Trizol reagent was used to extract total RNA from the PBMCs, yielding at least 6 micrograms per sample. The percentages of naive CD45RAhigh/CD27high T cells were determined by flow cytometry on a PBMC aliquot from every donor. The sequencing sample was made of blood. The source is a woman in her 40s in good health. Rearrangement joined TRBV28 to TRBJ1-2; TRBD1 could be the D gene, as 6 bases match. DNA sequence: TGTGCCAGCAGGACGACAGGATACTATGGCTACACCTTC. The encoded protein is CASRTTGYYGYTF.